The rows below give T cell receptor beta chains drawn from one sample of a study of technical replicates of blood from a few donors. Assay: immunoSEQ multiplex PCR; the TCRdb copy retains only in-frame clones and omits some. Of 80,000 to 100,000 clones detected, about 96% appear once; the ten largest clones hold 0.21%. The sample was T cells isolated from PBMCs. These receptors were obtained from a human donor in good health. CDR3s include the opening cysteine and the closing phenylalanine or tryptophan. A D gene is named only where the DNA matches it firmly.

TRBD2,TRBJ2-2,TRBV5-4,CASSPGLAGGFPGELFF,TGTGCCAGCAGCCCCGGACTAGCGGGGGGGTTCCCCGGGGAGCTGTTTTTT
NA,TRBJ1-6,TRBV5-1,CASSAREGNSPLHF,TGCGCCAGCAGCGCCAGGGAGGGGAATTCACCCCTCCACTTT
NA,TRBJ1-3,TRBV28,CASSFRGSGNTIYF,TGTGCCAGCAGTTTCAGGGGATCTGGAAACACCATATATTTT
NA,TRBJ1-1,TRBV29-1,CSVSGRLNTEAFF,TGCAGCGTTTCTGGCAGGTTGAACACTGAAGCTTTCTTT
TRBD1,TRBJ1-1,TRBV6-5,CASTGGASFEAFF,TGTGCCAGCACAGGGGGCGCGTCCTTCGAAGCTTTCTTT
NA,TRBJ1-2,TRBV11-2,CASSSFNSGYTF,TGTGCCAGCAGCTCGTTTAACAGTGGCTACACCTTC
NA,TRBJ2-1,TRBV27,CASSLASAGSYNEQFF,TGTGCCAGCAGTTTAGCTTCGGCAGGGTCCTACAATGAGCAGTTCTTC
NA,TRBJ1-1,TRBV6-5,CASSTTTGVAEAFF,TGTGCCAGCAGTACTACCACAGGTGTGGCTGAAGCTTTCTTT
NA,TRBJ2-3,TRBV29-1,CSVVEGSGPTDTQYF,TGCAGCGTTGTAGAGGGTAGCGGACCCACAGATACGCAGTATTTT
TRBD1,TRBJ2-5,TRBV11-2,CASSQQGARETQYF,TGTGCCAGCAGCCAACAGGGGGCTCGGGAGACCCAGTACTTC